This TCR beta chain appears in the sequencing data of a study of cytotoxic CD8 clonotypes in ibrutinib-treated CLL. Looking at the study overall: Across the patients, approximately 10 were relapsed/refractory, some 14 treatment-naive and roughly 17 IGHV unmutated.

On this clone itself: Its antigen is still unknown.

Findings of the study overall: An increase in clonality occurred at ibrutinib response, followed by a return toward baseline at progression. Public clonotypes (which were uncommon) either contracted or remained stable on treatment. Sustained-remission and progressing patients had unequal sampling times.

CDR3 length: 15 residues. The V gene lost 5 bases and the J gene lost 8 bases, with 21 bases spanning the gap. Germline CDR1 is SEHNR and CDR2 is FQNEAQ (reference sequence). Only in-frame clones appear in the TCRdb table, and some are missing; sequencing was by immunoSEQ multiplex PCR. Among about 130,000 clones listed, approximately 83% were seen once. The sequence was collected from a human donor with chronic lymphocytic leukemia. V and J are TRBV7-9 and TRBJ2-5; D might be TRBD1 (7 bases). The specimen comprised PBMCs, sampled after 24 months of ibrutinib treatment. Here the CDR3 reads CASSQSYQGGSTQYF. The DNA for the CDR3 is TGTGCCAGCAGCCAAAGTTACCAGGGGGGATCTACCCAGTACTTC.